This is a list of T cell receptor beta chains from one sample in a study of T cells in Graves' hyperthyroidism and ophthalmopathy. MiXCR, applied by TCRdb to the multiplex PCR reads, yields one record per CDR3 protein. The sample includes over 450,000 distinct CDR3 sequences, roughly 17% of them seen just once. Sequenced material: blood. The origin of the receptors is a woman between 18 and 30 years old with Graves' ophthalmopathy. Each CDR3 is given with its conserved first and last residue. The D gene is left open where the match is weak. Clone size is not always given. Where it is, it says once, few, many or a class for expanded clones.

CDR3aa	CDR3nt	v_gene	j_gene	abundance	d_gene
CASSFQGAGSEGYTF	TGTGCCAGCAGTTTTCAGGGGGCAGGTTCGGAGGGCTACACCTTC	TRBV27	TRBJ1-2	many	TRBD1
CASSLLAVGSYEQYF	TGTGCCAGCAGTTTACTGGCGGTGGGTTCCTACGAGCAGTACTTC	TRBV27	TRBJ2-7	-	-
CASSQSGNYEQYF	TGTGCCAGCAGTCAAAGCGGGAATTACGAGCAGTACTTC	TRBV6-2/TRBV6-3	TRBJ2-7	many	TRBD2
CASTSGGARRVQTQYF	TGCGCCAGCACCTCGGGGGGGGCTCGGCGGGTGCAGACCCAGTACTTC	TRBV10-2	TRBJ2-5	-	TRBD2
CASSQVITTGGMNTEAFF	TGTGCCAGCAGCCAAGTCATAACCACAGGGGGAATGAACACTGAAGCTTTCTTT	TRBV3-1	TRBJ1-1	many	TRBD1
CASSEWSGVYGYTF	TGTGCCAGCAGTGAATGGTCGGGGGTCTATGGCTACACCTTC	TRBV6-1	TRBJ1-2	-	-
CASSAYAGARTDTQYF	TGTGCCAGCAGTGCCTACGCCGGGGCCCGCACAGATACGCAGTATTTT	TRBV28	TRBJ2-3	few	-
CSARNREDQPQHF	TGCAGTGCTAGGAACAGGGAAGATCAGCCCCAGCATTTT	TRBV20-1	TRBJ1-5	few	-
CASSSLAVTSTDTQYF	TGTGCCAGCAGTTCCCTAGCGGTTACTAGCACAGATACGCAGTATTTT	TRBV27	TRBJ2-3	-	TRBD2
CASSPTSGSSYEQYF	TGTGCCAGCAGTCCAACTAGCGGGAGCTCCTACGAGCAGTACTTC	TRBV2	TRBJ2-7	many	TRBD2
CASSPPAGGLDYEQYF	TGTGCCAGCAGTCCCCCCGCGGGGGGGTTGGACTACGAGCAGTACTTC	TRBV27	TRBJ2-7	many	TRBD2
CASSFPGQSSYEQYF	TGTGCCAGCAGCTTTCCGGGACAGAGCTCCTACGAGCAGTACTTC	TRBV7-8	TRBJ2-7	many	TRBD1
CASSLDRGPLDEQFF	TGTGCCAGCAGCCTCGACAGGGGGCCCCTCGATGAGCAGTTCTTC	TRBV7-2	TRBJ2-1	-	TRBD1
CASSLDSGSNEKLFF	TGTGCCAGCAGCTTGGATTCAGGGAGTAATGAAAAACTGTTTTTT	TRBV5-4	TRBJ1-4	-	-
CASSWTGGTEAFF	TGTGCCAGCAGCTGGACAGGGGGCACTGAAGCTTTCTTT	TRBV5-6	TRBJ1-1	many	TRBD1
CASSKLAGVYNEQFF	TGCGCCAGCTCAAAACTAGCGGGGGTCTACAATGAGCAGTTCTTC	TRBV4-3	TRBJ2-1	-	TRBD2
CASSSQPKTGNEQFF	TGTGCCAGCAGCTCTCAGCCTAAGACGGGCAATGAGCAGTTCTTC	TRBV7-8	TRBJ2-1	few	-